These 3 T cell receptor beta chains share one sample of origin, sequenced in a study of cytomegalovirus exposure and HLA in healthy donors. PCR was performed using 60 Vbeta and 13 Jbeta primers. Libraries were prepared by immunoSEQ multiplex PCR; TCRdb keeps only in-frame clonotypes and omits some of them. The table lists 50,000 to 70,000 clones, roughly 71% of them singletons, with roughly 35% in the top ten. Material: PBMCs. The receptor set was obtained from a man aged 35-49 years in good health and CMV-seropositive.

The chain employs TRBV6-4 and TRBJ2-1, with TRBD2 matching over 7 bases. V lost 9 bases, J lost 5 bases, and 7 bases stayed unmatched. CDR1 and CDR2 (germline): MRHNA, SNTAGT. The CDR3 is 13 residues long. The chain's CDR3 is CARTGTNNNEQFF. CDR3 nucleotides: TGTGCCAGAACCGGGACTAACAACAATGAGCAGTTCTTC.

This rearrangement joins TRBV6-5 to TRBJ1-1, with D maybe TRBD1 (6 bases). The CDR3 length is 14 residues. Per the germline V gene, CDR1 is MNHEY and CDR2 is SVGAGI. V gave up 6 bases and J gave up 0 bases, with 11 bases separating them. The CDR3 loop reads CASRPGDVNTEAFF. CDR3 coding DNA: TGTGCCAGCAGGCCAGGGGACGTGAACACTGAAGCTTTCTTT.

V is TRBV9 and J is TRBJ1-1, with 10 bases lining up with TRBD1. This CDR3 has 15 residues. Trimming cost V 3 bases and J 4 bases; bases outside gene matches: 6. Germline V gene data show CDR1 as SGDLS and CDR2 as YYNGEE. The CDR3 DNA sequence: TGTGCCAGCAGCGGAAGACAGGGGGCGTTCACTGAAGCTTTCTTT. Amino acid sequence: CASSGRQGAFTEAFF.